Each of the 30 T cell receptor beta chains below was sequenced from the same sample in a study of molecular identifiers for immune sequencing clone quantification. TCRdb processed the PCR reads anew with MiXCR; each CDR3 protein has one entry. The table lists approximately 320,000 distinct CDR3 sequences, 24% of them singletons. The specimen was naive CD8+ T cells from blood, with Jurkat cell RNA spiked in. Subset defined: FACS-sorted CD8+CD4-CCR7+CD45RA+ naive T cells. The receptors stem from a human donor in good health. Some libraries in this study had Jurkat cell RNA spiked in.

Comments on this clonotype: A much larger clone sits a single nucleotide away, making a read error possible. The chain links TRBV20-1 to TRBJ2-3; 8 bases map to TRBD2. CDR3 length: 15 amino acids. Germline V gene data show CDR1 as DFQATT and CDR2 as SNEGSKA (reference sequence). Trimming removed 5 bases from V and 1 base from J; junction bases left unmatched: 8. CDR3 coding DNA: TGCAGTGCTGGAATAAGCGGGGGTCGCACAGATACGCAGTATTTT. It is translated as CSAGISGGRTDTQYF.

The rearrangement links TRBV6-5 to TRBJ2-7; D possibly matches TRBD1 or TRBD2 (5 bases each). With 0 bases removed from V and 6 bases from J, the gap between germline ends came to 12 bases. The CDR3 spans 14 residues. Germline V lookup: CDR1 MNHEY, CDR2 SVGAGI. The CDR3 DNA is TGTGCCAGCAGTTACTCGGGGACCGTGTTCGAGCAGTACTTC. Residues: CASSYSGTVFEQYF.

The rearrangement links TRBV7-2 to TRBJ2-7, with a tentative D call TRBD2 (6 bases). The germline V gene encodes CDR1 SGHTA and CDR2 FQGNSA. Trimming took 8 bases from V and 5 from J, leaving 16 bases between them. The length of the CDR3 is 13 residues. The CDR3 is CASRSGLAHEQYF. The CDR3 nucleotides read TGTGCCAGCCGCTCGGGGCTAGCGCACGAGCAGTACTTC.

At least ten counts were recorded for this clonotype. The rearrangement links TRBV3-1 to TRBJ1-1, with D possibly TRBD1 on 5 matching bases. The CDR3 has 13 amino acids. Trimming removed 4 bases from V and 7 bases from J, with 13 bases in between. The germline CDR1 and CDR2 sequences are LGHDT and YNNKEL (reference sequence). In DNA, the CDR3 is TGTGCCAGCAGCCCGGTAATGGGGGATGAAGCTTTCTTT. It specifies CASSPVMGDEAFF.

This clonotype occurred many times. This rearrangement joins TRBV28 to TRBJ2-3; maybe TRBD1 (5 bases). V lost 10 bases, J lost 5 bases, and 7 bases lay in between. Germline V gene data show CDR1 as MDHEN and CDR2 as SYDVKM. The length of the CDR3 is 10 residues. The CDR3 region has the DNA TGTGCCACTCAGGGAGATACGCAGTATTTT. Translated: CATQGDTQYF.

Comments on this clonotype: One junction end disagrees with the germline gene, perhaps due to a read error. The V call is TRBV3-1, the J call TRBJ2-3; D may be TRBD1 (5 bases). From germline, CDR1 is LGHDT and CDR2 YNNKEL (reference sequence). This CDR3 contains 15 residues. The CDR3 DNA follows: TGTGCCAGCAGCCCAAGGCTGCAGGGTGAAGATACGCGGTATTTT. Translation: CASSPRLQGEDTRYF.

At least ten counts were recorded for this clonotype. V gene TRBV7-2 combines with J gene TRBJ2-2; no definite D call. Germline lookup yields CDR1 SGHTA and CDR2 FQGNSA. Trimming left V 4 bases short and J 4 bases short, with 10 bases between. The CDR3 spans 14 residues. CDR3 sequence: CASSSRLSTGELFF. CDR3 DNA: TGTGCCAGCAGCTCAAGATTATCCACCGGGGAGCTGTTTTTT.

This clonotype was detected ten times or more. This chain joins TRBV12-3 or TRBV12-4 and TRBJ2-2; TRBD2 matches 8 bases. The CDR3 loop spans 18 amino acids. J gave up 1 base and V 6 bases, and 13 bases lay outside the gene matches. In nucleotides, the CDR3 is TGTGCCAGCAGCCCCTCGGGTGCGAGCGGGGGGAACACCGGGGAGCTGTTTTTT. Translated, it gives CASSPSGASGGNTGELFF.

Worth noting for this clonotype: A read error may be the cause here, since a much bigger clone is one base away. The chain recombines TRBV7-3 with TRBJ2-3; D remains ambiguous. This CDR3 comprises 15 residues. Looked up from germline, CDR1 is SGHTA and CDR2 is FQGTGA. V was pared by 1 base and J by 0 bases, with 8 bases between. This CDR3 reads CASSLSCGSTDTQYF. CDR3 DNA: TGTGCCAGCAGCTTAAGTTGCGGTAGCACAGATACGCAGTATTTT.

To note about this clonotype: A much bigger clone sits one base away, suggesting this may be a read error. Since no conserved phenylalanine or tryptophan closes the CDR3, a read error is the likely cause. The J gene is TRBJ2-7, the V gene TRBV7-2, with a tentative D call TRBD2 (6 bases). This CDR3 spans 14 amino acids. V was trimmed by 5 bases and J by 6 bases, leaving 17 bases between them. CDR1 and CDR2 from the germline V gene are SGHTA and FQGNSA. The DNA for the CDR3 is TGTGCCAGCAGCCTACGGACTATAGGCCCCGAGCAGTACCTC. This sequence encodes CASSLRTIGPEQYL.

This clonotype was counted ten times or more. This rearrangement joins TRBV7-2 to TRBJ1-1; D call uncertain. CDR1 and CDR2 (germline): SGHTA, FQGNSA. The CDR3 extends over 14 amino acids. V was cut by 5 bases and J by 0 bases, with 10 bases left in between. The CDR3 sequence: CASSPYGVNTEAFF. CDR3 nucleotide sequence: TGTGCCAGCAGCCCATACGGAGTGAACACTGAAGCTTTCTTT. Full variable domain (outside the CDR3, taken from reference TRBV7-2 and TRBJ1-1): GAGVSQSPSNKVTEKGKDVELRCDPISGHTALYWYRQSLGQGLEFLIYFQGNSAPDKSGLPSDRFSAERTGGSVSTLTIQRTQQEDSAVYLCASSPYGVNTEAFFGQGTRLTVV.

A note on this clonotype: Since a much larger clone is just one base distant, this may be a read error. The J gene is TRBJ2-7, the V gene TRBV5-1, with D perhaps matching TRBD1 (5 bases). CDR3 length: 14 residues. V dropped 4 bases and J dropped 3 bases, with 14 bases sitting between them. CDR1 SGHRS and CDR2 YFSETQ come from the germline V gene. The CDR3 DNA is TGCGCCAGCAGCATGAATTCAGGGAACTACGAGCAGTACTTC. Translating gives CASSMNSGNYEQYF.

The genes are TRBV12-3 or TRBV12-4 and TRBJ2-6; possibly TRBD2 for D (6 bases). V was shortened by 3 bases and J by 1 base, with 22 bases between the two germline ends. This CDR3 contains 20 residues. The CDR3 reads CASSFIPTGVAGSGANVLTF. DNA for the CDR3: TGTGCCAGCAGTTTCATCCCAACGGGGGTCGCGGGTTCTGGGGCCAACGTCCTGACTTTC.

V gene TRBV11-2 combines with J gene TRBJ2-3; 9 bases fit TRBD2. The germline gives CDR1 SGHAT, CDR2 FQNNGV. The CDR3 contains 14 residues. V was clipped by 5 bases and J by 5 bases; unmatched bases: 5. CDR3 amino acids: CASSDSGGGDTQYF. CDR3 nucleotide sequence: TGTGCCAGCAGCGATAGCGGGGGAGGAGATACGCAGTATTTT.

This clonotype was seen many times. The chain joins TRBV7-6 to TRBJ2-2; the D gene could be TRBD1 or TRBD2 (5 bases each). V was pared by 11 bases and J by 6 bases, with 13 bases between. The germline V gene has CDR1 SGHVS and CDR2 FNYEAQ. This CDR3 has 12 amino acids. The CDR3 bases are TGTGCCGTCGGACGAGGGGCCGGGGAGCTGTTTTTT. Its translation: CAVGRGAGELFF. Full variable domain (missing parts from reference TRBV7-6 and TRBJ2-2): GAGVSQSPRYKVTKRGQDVALRCDPISGHVSLYWYRQALGQGPEFLTYFNYEAQQDKSGLPNDRFSAERPEGSISTLTIQRTEQRDSAMYRCAVGRGAGELFFGEGSRLTVL.

Worth noting for this clonotype: At one end, the junction sequence differs from germline, possibly due to a read error. This rearrangement joins TRBV12-3 or TRBV12-4 to TRBJ2-2, with D tentatively TRBD2 (6 bases). CDR3 length: 13 residues. In nucleotides, the CDR3 is TGTGCCAGCAGTGTTTGGGAGGTCGGTGAGCTGTTGTTT. This codes for CASSVWEVGELLF.

The chain couples TRBV20-1 to TRBJ2-2; D tentatively fits TRBD1 or TRBD2 (6 bases each). The CDR3 is made up of 12 amino acids. CDR1 and CDR2 from the germline V gene are DFQATT and SNEGSKA (reference sequence). The V and J ends lost 6 bases and 5 bases respectively, with 10 bases between them. The CDR3 nucleotides are TGCAGTGCAAGGGGGGCGACCGGGGAGCTGTTTTTT. This sequence encodes CSARGATGELFF.

This clonotype has only a few counts. This sequence joins TRBV13 and TRBJ2-5, with D possibly being TRBD1 (5 bases). V shed 5 bases and J shed 0 bases, with 7 bases lying between them. This CDR3 is built from 13 residues. Germline loops: CDR1 PRHDT, CDR2 FYEKMQ (reference sequence). CDR3 in DNA: TGTGCCAGCAGCCCACAGGACCAAGAGACCCAGTACTTC. This encodes CASSPQDQETQYF.

This clonotype was recorded at least ten times. The CDR3 DNA follows: TGCAGTGCTAGAGAGCTCGAATCTGGGGCCAACGTCCTGACTTTC. Translation gives CSARELESGANVLTF. This chain connects TRBV20-1 to TRBJ2-6; D is uncertain. V shed 0 bases and J shed 1 base, with 7 bases lying between them. Germline lookup yields CDR1 DFQATT and CDR2 SNEGSKA (reference sequence). This CDR3 is built from 15 residues.

This clonotype was seen a few times. The rearrangement uses TRBV30 and TRBJ2-7; 11 bases are shared with TRBD2. This CDR3 is 13 amino acids long. After removal of 5 bases from V and 4 bases from J, the junction contained 4 bases not matched to a gene. The germline CDR1 and CDR2 sequences are GTSNPN and SVGIG (reference sequence). The CDR3 region is CAWSGLADYEQYF. CDR3 bases: TGTGCCTGGTCGGGACTAGCGGATTACGAGCAGTACTTC.

This clonotype was seen just once. A single base separates this from a much larger clone, so it may be a read error. The chain combines TRBV24-1 with TRBJ2-3, with D perhaps matching TRBD1 or TRBD2 (5 bases each). The CDR3 runs 15 residues. Germline CDR1 and CDR2: KGHDR and SFDVKD. The CDR3 region has the DNA TGTGCCACCAGTGGTGACTACCGAGACACAGGTACGCAGTATTTT. Residues: CATSGDYRDTGTQYF.

V is TRBV7-6 and J is TRBJ2-6; D unclear. The CDR3 runs to 15 residues. V lost 4 bases and J lost 4, with 11 bases in between. CDR1 SGHVS and CDR2 FNYEAQ come from the germline V gene. CDR3: CASSSSATGANVLTF. In DNA form, the CDR3 reads TGTGCCAGCAGCTCTTCCGCTACCGGGGCCAACGTCCTGACTTTC.

This clonotype was found a few times. The chain couples TRBV4-1 to TRBJ2-7; a possible D gene is TRBD2 (6 bases). This CDR3 region has 15 residues. The germline V and J ends were trimmed by 2 bases and 4 bases, with 15 bases remaining between them. In germline, CDR1 is MGHRA, CDR2 YSYEKL. The CDR3 protein is CASSQPGGDGYEQYF. CDR3 coding DNA: TGCGCCAGCAGCCAACCTGGAGGGGACGGGTACGAGCAGTACTTC.

As concerns this clonotype: Possible read error: a much larger clone is one base away. V is TRBV7-2 and J is TRBJ1-5, with D uncertain. CDR1 and CDR2 (germline): SGHTA, FQGNSA. CDR3 length: 16 residues. The V end was cut by 1 base, the J end by 3 bases, with 13 bases between. The DNA of the CDR3 is TGTGCCAGCAGCTTAGATGTCGGGATAGTCAATCAGCCCCAGCATTTT. It encodes CASSLDVGIVNQPQHF.

This clonotype was found a few times. The V call is TRBV5-1, the J call TRBJ2-1, with 10 bases lining up with TRBD1. This CDR3 is built from 16 residues. Unmatched junction bases numbered 9, after V lost 1 base and J lost 8 bases. CDR1 is SGHRS, CDR2 YFSETQ, per germline. CDR3 residues: CASSLRQGALIYEQFF. Written as DNA, the CDR3 is TGCGCCAGCAGCTTGCGACAGGGGGCGCTTATCTATGAGCAGTTCTTC.

This rearrangement joins TRBV7-9 to TRBJ2-7; D is possibly TRBD1 (6 bases). Germline V gives CDR1 SEHNR, CDR2 FQNEAQ (reference sequence). Trimming shortened V by 0 bases and J by 4 bases, and 13 bases separated the two germline ends. This CDR3 has 15 residues. The CDR3 spells CASSLAVDSTYEQYF. The CDR3 DNA reads as TGTGCCAGCAGCTTAGCGGTGGACAGTACATACGAGCAGTACTTC.

This clonotype was counted once. A read error may produce the germline difference seen at one junction end. This chain connects TRBV6-1 to TRBJ2-7; 7 bases are a match to TRBD2. CDR1 and CDR2 (germline): MNHNS, SASEGT. CDR3 size: 15 residues. CDR3 nucleotides: TGTGCCCGCAGTGAAGCTAGCGGCCCCTCCTACGCGCAGTACTTC. Its protein is CARSEASGPSYAQYF.

The chain combines TRBV27 with TRBJ2-3, with D perhaps TRBD1 (6 bases). Germline lookup yields CDR1 MNHEY and CDR2 SMNVEV (reference sequence). V lost 3 bases, J lost 0 bases, and 10 bases lay in between. The CDR3 runs to 15 residues. This chain's CDR3 is CASSFWGQSTDTQYF. Written as DNA, the CDR3 is TGTGCCAGCAGTTTTTGGGGGCAAAGCACAGATACGCAGTATTTT.

This clonotype was observed a handful of times. The chain is built from TRBV13 and TRBJ1-5, with 8 bases identical to TRBD1. Germline assignment: CDR1 PRHDT and CDR2 FYEKMQ (reference sequence). With V trimmed by 5 bases and J by 1 base, 4 bases remained unmatched. The length of the CDR3 is 15 residues. For the CDR3, the DNA is TGTGCCAGCAGCATTCGACAGGGGAGCAATCAGCCCCAGCATTTT. Translation gives CASSIRQGSNQPQHF.

The rearrangement links TRBV2 to TRBJ1-5; no reliable D call. Germline CDR1 and CDR2: SNHLY and FYNNEI. V dropped 4 bases and J dropped 4 bases, with 5 bases sitting between them. There are 12 residues in the CDR3. CDR3 nucleotide sequence: TGTGCCAGCAGTGGAGCGAATCAGCCCCAGCATTTT. Its protein is CASSGANQPQHF.